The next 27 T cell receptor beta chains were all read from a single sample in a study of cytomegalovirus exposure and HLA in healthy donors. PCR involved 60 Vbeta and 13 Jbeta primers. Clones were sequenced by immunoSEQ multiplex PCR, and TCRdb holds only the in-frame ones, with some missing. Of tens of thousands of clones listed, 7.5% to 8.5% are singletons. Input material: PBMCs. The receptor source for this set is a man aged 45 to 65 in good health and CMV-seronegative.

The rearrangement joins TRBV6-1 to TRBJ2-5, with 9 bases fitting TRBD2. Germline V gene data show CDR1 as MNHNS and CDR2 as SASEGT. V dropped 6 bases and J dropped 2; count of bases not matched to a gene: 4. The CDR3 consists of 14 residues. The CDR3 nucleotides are TGTGCCAGCAGGCTAGCGGGATTTCAAGAGACCCAGTACTTC. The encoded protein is CASRLAGFQETQYF.

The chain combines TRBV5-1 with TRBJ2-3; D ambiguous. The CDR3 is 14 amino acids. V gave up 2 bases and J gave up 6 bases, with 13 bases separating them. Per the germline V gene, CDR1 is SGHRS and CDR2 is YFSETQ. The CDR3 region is CASSLIDSQDTQYF. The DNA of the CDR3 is TGCGCCAGCAGCTTAATTGACTCCCAGGATACGCAGTATTTT.

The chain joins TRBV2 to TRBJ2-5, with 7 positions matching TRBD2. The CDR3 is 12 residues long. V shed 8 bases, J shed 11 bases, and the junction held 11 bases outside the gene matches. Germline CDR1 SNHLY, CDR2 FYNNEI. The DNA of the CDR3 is TGTGCCAGCGGGGAGGGCCTGGACTCGCAGTACTTC. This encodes CASGEGLDSQYF.

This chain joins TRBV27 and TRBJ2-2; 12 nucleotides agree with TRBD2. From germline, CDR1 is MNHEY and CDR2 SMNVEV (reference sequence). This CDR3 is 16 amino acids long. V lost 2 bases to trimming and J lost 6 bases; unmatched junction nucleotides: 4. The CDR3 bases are TGTGCCAGCAGTTTAACTAGCGGGGGGACGGCCGGGGAGCTGTTTTTT. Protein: CASSLTSGGTAGELFF.

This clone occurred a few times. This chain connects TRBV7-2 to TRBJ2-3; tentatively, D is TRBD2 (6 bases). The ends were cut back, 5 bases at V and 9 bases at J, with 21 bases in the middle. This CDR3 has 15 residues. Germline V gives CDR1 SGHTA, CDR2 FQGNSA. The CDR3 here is CASSPLRYGRRTQYF. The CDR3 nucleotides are TGTGCCAGCAGCCCACTTCGTTACGGGAGAAGAACGCAGTATTTT.

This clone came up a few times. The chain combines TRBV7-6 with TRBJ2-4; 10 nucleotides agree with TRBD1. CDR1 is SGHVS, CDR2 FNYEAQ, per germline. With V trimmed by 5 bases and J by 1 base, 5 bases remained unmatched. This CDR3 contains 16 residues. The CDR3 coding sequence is TGTGCCAGCAGCCCCAGACAGGGGGCTGCCAAAAACATTCAGTACTTC. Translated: CASSPRQGAAKNIQYF.

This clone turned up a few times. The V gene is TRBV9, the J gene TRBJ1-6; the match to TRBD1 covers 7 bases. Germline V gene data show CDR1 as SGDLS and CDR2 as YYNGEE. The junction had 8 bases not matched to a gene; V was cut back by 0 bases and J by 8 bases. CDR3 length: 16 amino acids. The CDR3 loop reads CASSVAQQGSDSPLHF. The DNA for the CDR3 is TGTGCCAGCAGCGTAGCTCAACAGGGGAGTGATTCACCCCTCCACTTT. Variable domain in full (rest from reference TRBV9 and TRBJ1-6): DSGVTQTPKHLITATGQRVTLRCSPRSGDLSVYWYQQSLDQGLQFLIQYYNGEERAKGNILERFSAQQFPDLHSELNLSSLELGDSALYFCASSVAQQGSDSPLHFGNGTRLTVT.

The CDR3, as DNA: TGTGCCAGCACCTCCTTAGGGACTAGCGGCTCCTACGAGCAGTACTTC. Its translation is CASTSLGTSGSYEQYF. The rearrangement joins TRBV27 to TRBJ2-7; 11 positions agree with TRBD2. CDR1 and CDR2 (germline): MNHEY, SMNVEV (reference sequence). V shed 7 bases, J shed 0 bases, and the junction held 8 bases outside the gene matches. This CDR3 region has 16 residues.

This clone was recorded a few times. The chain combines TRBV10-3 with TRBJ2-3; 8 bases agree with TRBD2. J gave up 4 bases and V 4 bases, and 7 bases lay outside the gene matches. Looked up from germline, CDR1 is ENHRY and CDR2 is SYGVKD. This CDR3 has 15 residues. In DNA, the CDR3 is TGTGCCATCAGTGTGGGGACTAGTTCCCCAGATACGCAGTATTTT. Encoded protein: CAISVGTSSPDTQYF.

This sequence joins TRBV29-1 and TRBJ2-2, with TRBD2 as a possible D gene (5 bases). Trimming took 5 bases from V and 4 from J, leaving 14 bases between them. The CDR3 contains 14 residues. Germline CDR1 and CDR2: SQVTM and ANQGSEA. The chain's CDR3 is CSVFPGIGTGELFF. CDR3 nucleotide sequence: TGCAGCGTTTTTCCGGGAATTGGCACCGGGGAGCTGTTTTTT.

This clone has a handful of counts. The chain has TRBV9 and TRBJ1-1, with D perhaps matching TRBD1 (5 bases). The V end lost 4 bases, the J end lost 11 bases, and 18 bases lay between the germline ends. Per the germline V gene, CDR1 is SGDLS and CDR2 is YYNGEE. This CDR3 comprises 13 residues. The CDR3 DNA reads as TGTGCCAGCAGCCCTGGTTTTGCAGGGAAGGCTTTCTTT. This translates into CASSPGFAGKAFF.

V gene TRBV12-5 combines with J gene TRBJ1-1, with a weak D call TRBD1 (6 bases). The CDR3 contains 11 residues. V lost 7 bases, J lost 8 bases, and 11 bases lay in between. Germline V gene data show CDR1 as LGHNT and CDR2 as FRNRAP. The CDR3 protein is CASALDSEAFF. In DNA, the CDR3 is TGTGCTAGTGCCTTGGACAGCGAAGCTTTCTTT. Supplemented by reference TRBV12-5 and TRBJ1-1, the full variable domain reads DARVTQTPRHKVTEMGQEVTMRCQPILGHNTVFWYRQTMMQGLELLAYFRNRAPLDDSGMPKDRFSAEMPDATLATLKIQPSEPRDSAVYFCASALDSEAFFGQGTRLTVV.

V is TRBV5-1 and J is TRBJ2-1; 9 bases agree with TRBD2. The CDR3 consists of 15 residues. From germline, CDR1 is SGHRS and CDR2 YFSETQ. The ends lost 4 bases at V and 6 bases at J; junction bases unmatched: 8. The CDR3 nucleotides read TGCGCCAGCAGCACTATAGCGGGAGTGGTCAATGAGCAGTTCTTC. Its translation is CASSTIAGVVNEQFF.

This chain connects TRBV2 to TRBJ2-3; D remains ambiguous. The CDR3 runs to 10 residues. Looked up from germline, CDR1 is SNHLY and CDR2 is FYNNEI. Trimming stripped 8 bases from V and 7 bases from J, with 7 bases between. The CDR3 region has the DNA TGTGCCAGCCTGCGGAATACGCAGTATTTT. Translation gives CASLRNTQYF.

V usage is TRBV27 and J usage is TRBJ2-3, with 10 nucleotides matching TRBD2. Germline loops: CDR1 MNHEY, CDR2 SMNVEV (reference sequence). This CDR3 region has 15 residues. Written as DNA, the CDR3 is TGTGCTTCCGGGGGTATAGCGGGGGGCCGGGATACGCAGTATTTT. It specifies CASGGIAGGRDTQYF.

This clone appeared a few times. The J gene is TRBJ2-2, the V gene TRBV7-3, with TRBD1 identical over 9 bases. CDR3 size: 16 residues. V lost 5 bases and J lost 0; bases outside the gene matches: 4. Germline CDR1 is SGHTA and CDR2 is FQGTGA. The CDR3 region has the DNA TGTGCCAGCAGCCCGGGACAGGGAGCGAACACCGGGGAGCTGTTTTTT. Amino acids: CASSPGQGANTGELFF.

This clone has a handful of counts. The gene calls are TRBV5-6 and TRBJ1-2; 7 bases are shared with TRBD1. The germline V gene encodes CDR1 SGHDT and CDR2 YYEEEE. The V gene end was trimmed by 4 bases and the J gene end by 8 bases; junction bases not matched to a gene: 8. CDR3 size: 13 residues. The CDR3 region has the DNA TGTGCCAGCAGCACGGGACAGCGTGGGGGCTACACCTTC. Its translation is CASSTGQRGGYTF.

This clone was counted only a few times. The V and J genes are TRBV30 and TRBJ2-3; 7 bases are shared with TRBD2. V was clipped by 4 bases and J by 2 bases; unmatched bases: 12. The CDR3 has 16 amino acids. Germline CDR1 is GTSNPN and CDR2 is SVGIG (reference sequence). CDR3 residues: CAWTSREAGHTDTQYF. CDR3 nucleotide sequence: TGTGCCTGGACCTCCCGGGAAGCGGGGCACACAGATACGCAGTATTTT. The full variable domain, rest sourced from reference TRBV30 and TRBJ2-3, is SQTIHQWPATLVQPVGSPLSLECTVEGTSNPNLYWYRQAAGRGLQLLFYSVGIGQISSEVPQNLSASRPQDRQFILSSKKLLLSDSGFYLCAWTSREAGHTDTQYFGPGTRLTVL.

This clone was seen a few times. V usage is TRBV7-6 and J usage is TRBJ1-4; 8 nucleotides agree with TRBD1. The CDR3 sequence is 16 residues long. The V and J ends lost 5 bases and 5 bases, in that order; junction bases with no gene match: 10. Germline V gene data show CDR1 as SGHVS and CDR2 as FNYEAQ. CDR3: CASSRTRGTGNEKLFF. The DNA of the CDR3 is TGTGCCAGCAGCCGGACACGCGGGACAGGAAATGAAAAACTGTTTTTT.

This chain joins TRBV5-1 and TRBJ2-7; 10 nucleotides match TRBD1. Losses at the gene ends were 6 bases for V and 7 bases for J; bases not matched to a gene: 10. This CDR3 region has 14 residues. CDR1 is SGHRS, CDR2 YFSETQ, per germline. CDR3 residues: CASKRDRGEVEQYF. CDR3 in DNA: TGCGCCAGCAAAAGGGACAGGGGCGAAGTGGAGCAGTACTTC. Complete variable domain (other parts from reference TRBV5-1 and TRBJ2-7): KAGVTQTPRYLIKTRGQQVTLSCSPISGHRSVSWYQQTPGQGLQFLFEYFSETQRNKGNFPGRFSGRQFSNSRSEMNVSTLELGDSALYLCASKRDRGEVEQYFGPGTRLTVT.

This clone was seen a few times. CDR3 sequence reads: CAWSVAGGNQPQHF. In DNA form, the CDR3 reads TGTGCCTGGAGTGTTGCGGGAGGCAATCAGCCCCAGCATTTT. This chain links TRBV30 with TRBJ1-5, with D hard to call. In germline, CDR1 is GTSNPN, CDR2 SVGIG (reference sequence). There are 14 residues in the CDR3. The V end lost 0 bases, the J end lost 2 bases, and 8 bases lay between the germline ends.

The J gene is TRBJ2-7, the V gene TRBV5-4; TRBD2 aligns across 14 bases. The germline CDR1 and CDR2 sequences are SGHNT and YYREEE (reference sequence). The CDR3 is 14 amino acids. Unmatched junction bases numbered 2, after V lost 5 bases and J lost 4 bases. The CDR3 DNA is TGTGCCAGCAGTCGACTAGCGGGAGGGTACGAGCAGTACTTC. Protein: CASSRLAGGYEQYF.

The CDR3 here is CASSYPGQSKRGQYF. The CDR3 region has the DNA TGTGCCAGCAGTTACCCGGGACAGTCAAAAAGAGGGCAGTACTTC. The rearrangement uses TRBV28 and TRBJ2-7, with 7 bases aligning to TRBD1. This CDR3 contains 15 residues. J gave up 9 bases and V 4 bases, and 15 bases lay outside the gene matches. The V gene's germline CDR1 is MDHEN and CDR2 SYDVKM.

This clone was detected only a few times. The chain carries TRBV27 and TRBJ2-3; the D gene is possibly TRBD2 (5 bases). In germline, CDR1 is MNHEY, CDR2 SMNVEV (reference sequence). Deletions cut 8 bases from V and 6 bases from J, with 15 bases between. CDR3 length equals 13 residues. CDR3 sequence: CASADPPGDTQYF. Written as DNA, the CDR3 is TGTGCCAGCGCCGACCCGCCGGGGGATACGCAGTATTTT.

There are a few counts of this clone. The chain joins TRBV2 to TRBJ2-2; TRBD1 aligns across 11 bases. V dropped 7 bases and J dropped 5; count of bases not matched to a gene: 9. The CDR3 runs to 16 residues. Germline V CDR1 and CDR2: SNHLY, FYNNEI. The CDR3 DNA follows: TGTGCCAGCAAAGGGCTGGACAGGGGGCGAACCGGGGAGCTGTTTTTT. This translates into CASKGLDRGRTGELFF. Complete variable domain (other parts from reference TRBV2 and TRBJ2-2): EPEVTQTPSHQVTQMGQEVILRCVPISNHLYFYWYRQILGQKVEFLVSFYNNEISEKSEIFDDQFSVERPDGSNFTLKIRSTKLEDSAMYFCASKGLDRGRTGELFFGEGSRLTVL.

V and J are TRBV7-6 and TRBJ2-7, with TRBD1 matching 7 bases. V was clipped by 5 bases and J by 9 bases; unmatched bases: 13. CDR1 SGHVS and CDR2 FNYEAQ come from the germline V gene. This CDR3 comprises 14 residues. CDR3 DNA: TGTGCCAGCAGCCCGGCCGATAGCCCAGGGGGGCAGTACTTC. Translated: CASSPADSPGGQYF.

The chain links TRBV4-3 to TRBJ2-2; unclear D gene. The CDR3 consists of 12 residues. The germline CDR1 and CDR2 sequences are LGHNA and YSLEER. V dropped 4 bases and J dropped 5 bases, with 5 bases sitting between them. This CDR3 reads CASSPYTGELFF. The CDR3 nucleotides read TGCGCCAGCAGCCCGTATACCGGGGAGCTGTTTTTT.